A single TCR beta chain is shown here with its context. Its antigen is undetermined. These data belong to a study of cytomegalovirus exposure and HLA in healthy donors. CDR1 and CDR2 from the germline V gene are SGHVS and FNYEAQ. The ends lost 0 bases at V and 0 bases at J; junction bases unmatched: 7. This CDR3 is 17 amino acids long. The PCR was carried out with 60 Vbeta primers and 13 Jbeta primers. Method: immunoSEQ multiplex PCR; TCRdb's copy keeps in-frame clones and lacks some. The sample yields about 180,000 clones, roughly four fifths seen once. Study-wide results and limits: The HLA-A and HLA-B alleles of most subjects were reportedly predicted accurately from TCR beta sequences.

The chain combines TRBV7-6 with TRBJ2-7; 8 nucleotides line up with TRBD1. Sequencing was performed on PBMCs. The TCR was taken from a young man in good health and CMV-seronegative. CDR3 sequence: CASSLAVGQGASYEQYF. The CDR3 DNA reads as TGTGCCAGCAGCTTAGCGGTAGGGCAGGGGGCCTCCTACGAGCAGTACTTC.